This T cell receptor (beta chain) was recovered during a study of a mutant IDH1 vaccine in newly diagnosed glioma. The assay was immunoSEQ multiplex PCR, and TCRdb's table has in-frame clones only and misses some. This table holds around 27,000 clones, over 75% found once. Sample time point: week 11, during vaccination. Each vaccine dose was 300 ug of mutant IDH1 20-mer peptide, with topical imiquimod. This clone turned up a few times. Its antigen remains unknown. The receptor comes from a woman aged 18-35 years with glioma. This specimen was PBMCs, taken from a glioma patient whose treatment included an IDH1 peptide vaccine.

CDR3 amino acids: CASSRAQGGWMNTEAFF. CDR3 bases: TGTGCCAGCTCGCGTGCACAGGGGGGGTGGATGAACACTGAAGCTTTCTTT. V is TRBV18 and J is TRBJ1-1; 8 bases align to TRBD1. The CDR3 covers 17 residues. The germline V gene has CDR1 KGHSH and CDR2 LQKENI. V shed 6 bases and J 0 bases; nucleotides not matched to a gene: 12.